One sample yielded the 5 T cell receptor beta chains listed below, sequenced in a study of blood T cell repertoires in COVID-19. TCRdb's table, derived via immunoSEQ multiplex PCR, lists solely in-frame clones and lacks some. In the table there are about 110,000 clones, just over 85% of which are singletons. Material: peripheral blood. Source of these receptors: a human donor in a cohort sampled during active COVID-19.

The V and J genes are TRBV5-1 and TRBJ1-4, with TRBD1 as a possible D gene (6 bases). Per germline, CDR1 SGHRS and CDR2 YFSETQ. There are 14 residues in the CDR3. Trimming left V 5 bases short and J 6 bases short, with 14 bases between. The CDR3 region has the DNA TGCGCCAGCAGTATTTCAGGGGTTGATGAAAAACTGTTTTTT. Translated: CASSISGVDEKLFF.

This chain's CDR3 is CASTIKGQGPPEQFF. CDR3 nucleotide sequence: TGTGCCAGCACTATAAAAGGACAGGGCCCCCCTGAGCAGTTCTTC. This chain joins TRBV2 and TRBJ2-1, with 8 bases matching TRBD1. Per the germline V gene, CDR1 is SNHLY and CDR2 is FYNNEI. This CDR3 spans 15 amino acids. V gave up 7 bases and J gave up 9 bases; unmatched junction bases: 14. Supplemented by reference TRBV2 and TRBJ2-1, the full variable domain reads EPEVTQTPSHQVTQMGQEVILRCVPISNHLYFYWYRQILGQKVEFLVSFYNNEISEKSEIFDDQFSVERPDGSNFTLKIRSTKLEDSAMYFCASTIKGQGPPEQFFGPGTRLTVL.

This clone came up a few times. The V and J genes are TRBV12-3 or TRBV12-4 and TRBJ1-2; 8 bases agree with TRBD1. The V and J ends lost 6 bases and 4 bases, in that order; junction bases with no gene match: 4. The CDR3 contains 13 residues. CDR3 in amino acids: CASSHTGGYGYTF. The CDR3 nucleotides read TGTGCCAGCAGCCATACAGGGGGCTATGGCTACACCTTC.

CDR3 residues: CSVDSGSVETQYF. CDR3 sequence (DNA): TGCAGCGTTGATAGCGGGAGTGTGGAGACCCAGTACTTC. The rearrangement links TRBV29-1 to TRBJ2-5; 9 bases are shared with TRBD2. Per the germline V gene, CDR1 is SQVTM and CDR2 is ANQGSEA. The CDR3 spans 13 residues. V lost 3 bases to trimming and J lost 5 bases; unmatched junction nucleotides: 4.

Here the CDR3 reads CATSDGQGRTDTQYF. CDR3 sequence (DNA): TGTGCCACCAGTGATGGACAGGGCCGCACAGATACGCAGTATTTT. This rearrangement joins TRBV24-1 to TRBJ2-3, with 8 nucleotides matching TRBD1. The germline gives CDR1 KGHDR, CDR2 SFDVKD. The CDR3 sequence is 15 residues long. V was clipped by 3 bases and J by 1 base; unmatched bases: 2.